Described below is a single T cell receptor beta chain sequence and its context. Method: immunoSEQ multiplex PCR; TCRdb's copy keeps in-frame clones and lacks some. The profile covers approximately 270,000 clones, with 87% appearing a single time and 12% taken by the ten largest. This sample stems from a study of cytomegalovirus exposure and HLA in healthy donors. The CDR3 runs to 17 residues. Per germline, CDR1 MNHEY and CDR2 SMNVEV (reference sequence). Unmatched junction bases numbered 8, after V lost 2 bases and J lost 0 bases. The chain is built from TRBV27 and TRBJ2-3, with TRBD2 matching 7 bases. The sequence came from a young man in good health and CMV-seropositive. The sequenced material came from PBMCs. CDR3 region: CASSLRFPSGSTDTQYF. In nucleotides, the CDR3 is TGTGCCAGCAGTTTACGATTTCCTAGCGGAAGCACAGATACGCAGTATTTT.